This passage covers 29 T cell receptor beta chains from one sample sequenced in a study of OX40 agonist ivuxolimab in advanced cancers. TCRdb's table, derived via immunoSEQ multiplex PCR, lists solely in-frame clones and lacks some. The sample has around 84,000 clones, more than 70% seen once. The sequencing here drew on CD4+ or CD8+ T cells sorted from blood, taken in a trial of the OX40 agonist ivuxolimab. All receptors derive from an adult with an advanced solid tumor such as melanoma, head and neck, liver or kidney cancer.

V gene TRBV19 combines with J gene TRBJ2-1, with TRBD2 identical over 9 bases. The CDR3 is 13 residues long. Germline V gene sequence: CDR1 LNHDA, CDR2 SQIVND (reference sequence). Losses at the gene ends were 11 bases for V and 0 bases for J; bases not matched to a gene: 2. The DNA of the CDR3 is TGTGCCTCTAGCGGGACCTCCTACAATGAGCAGTTCTTC. Its protein is CASSGTSYNEQFF. Based on the CDR3 plus reference TRBV19 and TRBJ2-1, the full variable domain is DGGITQSPKYLFRKEGQNVTLSCEQNLNHDAMYWYRQDPGQGLRLIYYSQIVNDFQKGDIAEGYSVSREKKESFPLTVTSAQKNPTAFYLCASSGTSYNEQFFGPGTRLTVL.

The chain carries TRBV5-1 and TRBJ1-6, with no clear D. This CDR3 spans 14 amino acids. V was cut by 4 bases and J by 7 bases, with 12 bases left in between. From germline, CDR1 is SGHRS and CDR2 YFSETQ. The CDR3 protein is CASSEVGRNSPLHF. The CDR3 region has the DNA TGCGCCAGCAGCGAGGTTGGTAGGAATTCACCCCTCCACTTT.

In its sample, this clone was seen once. The chain employs TRBV7-2 and TRBJ2-1; D possibly corresponds to TRBD1 (5 bases). The germline V and J ends were trimmed by 2 bases and 10 bases, with 15 bases remaining between them. Germline-derived CDR1 and CDR2 are SGHTA and FQGNSA. This CDR3 is built from 14 residues. DNA for the CDR3: TGTGCCAGCAGCTTACTGATCAGGGCCCCAGAGCAGTTCTTC. It codes for CASSLLIRAPEQFF.

V and J are TRBV6-1 and TRBJ2-1; D is possibly TRBD1 or TRBD2 (5 bases each). This CDR3 region has 16 residues. Germline-derived CDR1 and CDR2 are MNHNS and SASEGT. Trimming removed 2 bases at V and 5 bases at J, with 16 bases between. The CDR3 DNA reads as TGTGCCAGCAGTGAAATTGTAGGCAGGGAGCACAATGAGCAGTTCTTC. Translating it yields CASSEIVGREHNEQFF.

This clone is a singleton in its sample. V usage is TRBV4-1 and J usage is TRBJ2-5; D gene ambiguous. The J call may be wrong; the DNA end is better matched by TRBJ2-7. The germline CDR1 and CDR2 sequences are MGHRA and YSYEKL. The CDR3 totals 15 residues. This CDR3 reads CASSQDVLTPYEQYF. DNA for the CDR3: TGCGCCAGCAGCCAAGATGTCCTTACTCCCTACGAGCAGTACTTC.

This chain links TRBV9 with TRBJ1-3, with D perhaps TRBD1 (5 bases). The CDR3 has 14 residues. Germline V gene data show CDR1 as SGDLS and CDR2 as YYNGEE. V lost 1 base, J lost 1 base, and 6 bases lay in between. The CDR3 spells CASSVRGSGNTIYF. In DNA form, the CDR3 reads TGTGCCAGCAGCGTAAGGGGATCTGGAAACACCATATATTTT.

The rearrangement uses TRBV6-1 and TRBJ1-4; 10 bases align to TRBD1. The germline CDR1 and CDR2 sequences are MNHNS and SASEGT. The length of the CDR3 is 17 residues. Trimming removed 1 base from V and 8 bases from J; junction bases left unmatched: 10. The CDR3: CASSEVRGTGAQEKLFF. DNA of the CDR3: TGTGCCAGCAGTGAAGTACGGGGGACAGGGGCTCAGGAAAAACTGTTTTTT.

As regards this clone: Sequence at one end of the junction differs from germline and may be a read error. The V and J genes are TRBV19 and TRBJ1-5; tentative D call: TRBD1 (5 bases). The germline CDR1 and CDR2 sequences are LNHDA and SQIVND (reference sequence). The CDR3 loop spans 15 amino acids. The CDR3 reads CASRIGVGKGQPQHF. In DNA form, the CDR3 reads TGTGCCAGTAGGATAGGGGTAGGTAAGGGACAGCCCCAGCATTTT.

The V call is TRBV4-2, the J call TRBJ1-3; no firm D call. CDR1 and CDR2 from the germline V gene are LGHNA and YNFKEQ. This CDR3 has 14 amino acids. V lost 1 base to trimming and J lost 4 bases, with 8 bases between them. CDR3 protein: CASSQAARGNTIYF. Written as DNA, the CDR3 is TGTGCCAGCAGCCAAGCGGCCCGAGGAAACACCATATATTTT.

This clone has only one observation. The chain joins TRBV5-1 to TRBJ1-1; maybe TRBD1 (5 bases). V was trimmed by 1 base and J by 0 bases, leaving 16 bases between them. The CDR3 runs to 17 residues. Germline lookup yields CDR1 SGHRS and CDR2 YFSETQ. In DNA, the CDR3 is TGCGCCAGCAGCTTGAACCCGCCAGGGCCCTTGAACACTGAAGCTTTCTTT. Translation: CASSLNPPGPLNTEAFF.

The sample holds one count of this clone. This chain connects TRBV27 to TRBJ2-7, with a weak D call TRBD1 (5 bases). CDR3 length: 15 amino acids. The V end lost 0 bases, the J end lost 3 bases, and 12 bases lay between the germline ends. Germline V gives CDR1 MNHEY, CDR2 SMNVEV (reference sequence). The CDR3 region is CASSLSPTASYEQYF. For the CDR3, the DNA is TGTGCCAGCAGTTTATCCCCGACAGCGAGCTACGAGCAGTACTTC.

The J gene is TRBJ2-1, the V gene TRBV28; no reliable D call. The CDR3 consists of 16 residues. Germline values: CDR1 MDHEN, CDR2 SYDVKM. Deletions cut 3 bases from V and 2 bases from J, with 14 bases between. The CDR3 nucleotides read TGTGCCAGCAGTTTGATGGTTTCCTCTACCTACAATGAGCAGTTCTTC. Translating it yields CASSLMVSSTYNEQFF.

This chain uses TRBV15 with TRBJ1-5, with D unresolved. Trimming pared 1 base from V and 5 bases from J, leaving 9 bases between. CDR3 length: 14 residues. Germline V gene sequence: CDR1 LNHNV, CDR2 YYDKDF (reference sequence). For the CDR3, the DNA is TGTGCCACCAGCAGAGTGTGGTCGGATCAGCCCCAGCATTTT. Translating gives CATSRVWSDQPQHF.

The chain joins TRBV27 to TRBJ2-2; 7 bases map to TRBD2. V trimming: 5 bases; J trimming: 7 bases; junction bases outside the gene matches: 4. This CDR3 comprises 13 residues. Germline V lookup: CDR1 MNHEY, CDR2 SMNVEV (reference sequence). The CDR3 nucleotides read TGTGCCAGCAGTCGACTAGCTGGCGGGGAGCTGTTTTTT. Translation: CASSRLAGGELFF.

The chain couples TRBV7-9 to TRBJ2-6; either TRBD1 or TRBD2 may supply D (6 bases each). The CDR3 sequence is 15 residues long. CDR1 is SEHNR and CDR2 is FQNEAQ in the germline V gene (reference sequence). Between the trimmed V and J ends, which lost 3 bases and 3 bases, there was a span of 9 bases. CDR3 coding DNA: TGTGCCAGCAGCTTCGGGGGCGTTGGGGCCAACGTCCTGACTTTC. The encoded protein is CASSFGGVGANVLTF. Supplemented by reference TRBV7-9 and TRBJ2-6, the full variable domain reads DTGVSQNPRHKITKRGQNVTFRCDPISEHNRLYWYRQTLGQGPEFLTYFQNEAQLEKSRLLSDRFSAERPKGSFSTLEIQRTEQGDSAMYLCASSFGGVGANVLTFGAGSRLTVL.

The rearrangement uses TRBV6-1 and TRBJ2-1, with TRBD1 as a possible D gene (5 bases). V gave up 4 bases and J gave up 0 bases, with 13 bases separating them. Germline V CDR1 and CDR2: MNHNS, SASEGT. The CDR3 has 16 amino acids. The CDR3 DNA reads as TGTGCCAGCAGTGGACAGACCTCCAGCTCCTACAATGAGCAGTTCTTC. Translation gives CASSGQTSSSYNEQFF.

This chain uses TRBV10-1 with TRBJ2-3; 11 bases are a match to TRBD2. The CDR3 runs 16 residues. Looked up from germline, CDR1 is WNHNN and CDR2 is SYGVQD (reference sequence). With V trimmed by 4 bases and J by 6 bases, 9 bases remained unmatched. CDR3 nucleotides: TGCGCCAGCAGTGTTAGCCTGGCTAGCGGGAGGGATACGCAGTATTTT. Translation: CASSVSLASGRDTQYF.

This clone was detected a few times. V usage is TRBV4-1 and J usage is TRBJ2-7, with 9 bases matching TRBD1. V lost 4 bases to trimming and J lost 0 bases; unmatched junction nucleotides: 4. Germline V CDR1 and CDR2: MGHRA, YSYEKL. The CDR3 contains 15 residues. The CDR3 region is CASSPPGQGSYEQYF. CDR3 DNA sequence: TGCGCCAGCAGCCCCCCGGGACAGGGCTCCTACGAGCAGTACTTC.

The chain employs TRBV2 and TRBJ2-5; D is unclear. Per germline, CDR1 SNHLY and CDR2 FYNNEI. The V end was cut by 1 base, the J end by 4 bases, with 10 bases between. The CDR3 length is 14 residues. The CDR3 loop reads CASSEGSWGETQYF. The CDR3 DNA is TGTGCCAGCAGTGAAGGCTCCTGGGGAGAGACCCAGTACTTC.

The chain is built from TRBV6-1 and TRBJ2-7; weak D call: TRBD1 (5 bases). V was pared by 4 bases and J by 1 base, with 17 bases between. This CDR3 comprises 16 residues. Germline CDR1 is MNHNS and CDR2 is SASEGT. CDR3 DNA sequence: TGTGCCAGCAGTGCGGTCCGGCAGGGCAAATCCTACGAGCAGTACTTC. Translation gives CASSAVRQGKSYEQYF.

The CDR3 protein is CASSKTSGHRGTQYF. CDR3 sequence (DNA): TGTGCCAGCAGCAAGACTAGCGGTCACAGAGGGACGCAGTATTTT. This chain uses TRBV11-2 with TRBJ2-3; 9 bases map to TRBD2. V lost 5 bases to trimming and J lost 9 bases; unmatched junction nucleotides: 12. Germline CDR1 SGHAT, CDR2 FQNNGV. This CDR3 spans 15 amino acids.

This chain links TRBV5-4 with TRBJ2-3; D may correspond to TRBD1 or TRBD2 (5 bases each). Germline CDR1 and CDR2: SGHNT and YYREEE (reference sequence). V dropped 4 bases and J dropped 6 bases, with 21 bases sitting between them. The CDR3 is 16 amino acids. CDR3 coding DNA: TGTGCCAGCAGCCCGGGGTCCGGGGCCCTGAAGGATACGCAGTATTTT. It yields the protein CASSPGSGALKDTQYF.

The chain links TRBV6-1 to TRBJ2-2; D remains ambiguous. The CDR3 contains 12 residues. V was pared by 0 bases and J by 9 bases, with 5 bases between. Germline CDR1 and CDR2: MNHNS and SASEGT. The CDR3 region is CASSEAHWELFF. DNA of the CDR3: TGTGCCAGCAGTGAAGCCCACTGGGAGCTGTTTTTT.

The chain links TRBV5-4 to TRBJ2-1; 7 bases match TRBD2. This CDR3 spans 13 amino acids. In germline, CDR1 is SGHNT, CDR2 YYREEE (reference sequence). Trimming at V came to 0 bases and at J to 14 bases, leaving 8 bases not matched to a gene. The CDR3 loop reads CASSLASGAGEFF. CDR3 nucleotides: TGTGCCAGCAGCTTGGCGAGCGGGGCGGGGGAGTTCTTC. Full variable domain (rest looked up from reference TRBV5-4 and TRBJ2-1): ETGVTQSPTHLIKTRGQQVTLRCSSQSGHNTVSWYQQALGQGPQFIFQYYREEENGRGNFPPRFSGLQFPNYSSELNVNALELDDSALYLCASSLASGAGEFFGPGTRLTVL.

V is TRBV18 and J is TRBJ1-6, with D possibly matching TRBD1 (6 bases). Germline values: CDR1 KGHSH, CDR2 LQKENI. The V gene lost 2 bases and the J gene lost 5 bases, with 16 bases spanning the gap. The CDR3 consists of 17 residues. The CDR3 DNA is TGTGCCAGCTCACCATCCAGGGTGCAGGGGAATAATTCACCCCTCCACTTT. Translated: CASSPSRVQGNNSPLHF. Full variable domain (missing parts from reference TRBV18 and TRBJ1-6): NAGVMQNPRHLVRRRGQEARLRCSPMKGHSHVYWYRQLPEEGLKFMVYLQKENIIDESGMPKERFSAEFPKEGPSILRIQQVVRGDSAAYFCASSPSRVQGNNSPLHFGNGTRLTVT.

The chain combines TRBV6-1 with TRBJ2-3; TRBD2 matches 10 bases. The CDR3 spans 15 residues. Germline loops: CDR1 MNHNS, CDR2 SASEGT. The V gene end was trimmed by 5 bases and the J gene end by 5 bases; junction bases not matched to a gene: 7. The CDR3 sequence is CASSFNSGGLDTQYF. The CDR3 bases are TGTGCCAGCAGTTTCAATAGCGGGGGGTTAGATACGCAGTATTTT.

The table lists this clone with a count of one. The rearrangement links TRBV5-1 to TRBJ1-6; 10 bases are shared with TRBD1. The CDR3 loop spans 20 amino acids. Germline loops: CDR1 SGHRS, CDR2 YFSETQ. The V segment lost 2 bases and the J segment 0 bases; nucleotides outside the gene matches: 11. The DNA of the CDR3 is TGCGCCAGCAGCTTTACCGGGACAGGGGTCCCCTCCTCCTATAATTCACCCCTCCACTTT. Its translation is CASSFTGTGVPSSYNSPLHF. The whole variable domain, filled in from reference TRBV5-1 and TRBJ1-6, reads KAGVTQTPRYLIKTRGQQVTLSCSPISGHRSVSWYQQTPGQGLQFLFEYFSETQRNKGNFPGRFSGRQFSNSRSEMNVSTLELGDSALYLCASSFTGTGVPSSYNSPLHFGNGTRLTVT.

The genes are TRBV5-1 and TRBJ2-1, with TRBD2 matching over 7 bases. Germline CDR1 and CDR2: SGHRS and YFSETQ. The CDR3 contains 17 residues. V gave up 0 bases and J gave up 7 bases; unmatched junction bases: 13. This CDR3 reads CASSLEGYAGVGNEQFF. In nucleotides, the CDR3 is TGCGCCAGCAGCTTGGAGGGATATGCGGGAGTGGGGAATGAGCAGTTCTTC.

The CDR3 nucleotides read TGTGCCAGCAGCTTATACGACAGGATGGTGTGGCCCCAGCATTTT. It codes for CASSLYDRMVWPQHF. This chain connects TRBV7-8 to TRBJ1-5; TRBD1 is a possible D gene (6 bases). The germline CDR1 and CDR2 sequences are SGHVS and FQNEAQ. CDR3 length equals 15 residues. V lost 2 bases to trimming and J lost 9 bases, with 17 bases between them.